This paragraph covers one TCR beta chain sequence. TCRdb passed the 5' RACE reads through MiXCR, listing each CDR3 protein once. The data contain some 320,000 distinct CDR3 sequences, about a sixth of them singletons. These data originate in a study of T-cell memory formation after mild COVID-19. Germline V lookup: CDR1 LGHNA, CDR2 YSLEER. The CDR3 is 16 amino acids. The ends lost 3 bases at V and 5 bases at J; junction bases unmatched: 10. Specimen: PBMCs or a T cell subset sorted from them (not recorded which). The receptor comes from a man aged 18-30 years who had mild COVID-19 (a few samples of this study predate the infection). Cell type and time point are not known. The chain links TRBV4-3 to TRBJ2-5, with TRBD2 identical over 9 bases. This CDR3 is CASSQLPPSGVETQYF. In nucleotides, the CDR3 is TGCGCCAGCAGCCAGCTTCCTCCTAGCGGGGTCGAGACCCAGTACTTC.